Each of the 23 T cell receptor beta chains below was sequenced from the same sample in a study of blood T cells in healthy people across ages. A J-beta primer mix and a sample-barcoded 5' primer were used in a second PCR of about 7 to 12 cycles. TCRdb used MiXCR to reprocess the 5' RACE reads, holding one entry per CDR3 protein. The sample comprises around 690,000 distinct CDR3 sequences, around three fifths of which are singletons, and approximately 37% rests with the top ten. Sample: blood. The source of these receptors is a man in his 60s in good health.

The DNA for the CDR3 is TGTGCCAGCAGTTCCCAGGGAGCGGGCTACACCTTC. Protein: CASSSQGAGYTF. The chain combines TRBV12-3 or TRBV12-4 with TRBJ1-2; D is perhaps TRBD1 (5 bases). The length of the CDR3 is 12 residues. V was shortened by 4 bases and J by 8 bases, with 11 bases between the two germline ends.

The genes are TRBV10-3 and TRBJ2-3, with D unresolved. Trimming removed 2 bases at V and 3 bases at J, with 6 bases between. This CDR3 has 13 residues. From germline, CDR1 is ENHRY and CDR2 SYGVKD. This chain's CDR3 is CAISERETDTQYF. The CDR3, as DNA: TGTGCCATCAGTGAGAGGGAAACAGATACGCAGTATTTT.

This rearrangement joins TRBV24-1 to TRBJ2-5; D not certain. The CDR3 totals 13 residues. V was clipped by 1 base and J by 4 bases, with 6 bases between them. Germline assignment: CDR1 KGHDR and CDR2 SFDVKD. Here the CDR3 DNA reads TGTGCCACCAGTGATTTCAGAGGAGAGACCCAGTACTTC. Its protein is CATSDFRGETQYF.

This clonotype appeared a few times. The chain employs TRBV5-1 and TRBJ1-6, with D hard to call. With 2 bases removed from V and 0 bases from J, the gap between germline ends came to 9 bases. The CDR3 consists of 16 residues. Germline CDR1 is SGHRS and CDR2 is YFSETQ. The CDR3 coding sequence is TGCGCCAGCAGCTTAATACCCAACTCCTATAATTCACCCCTCCACTTT. The encoded protein is CASSLIPNSYNSPLHF.

Only a few counts were recorded for this clonotype. V usage is TRBV20-1 and J usage is TRBJ2-7, with D tentatively TRBD2 (5 bases). Looked up from germline, CDR1 is DFQATT and CDR2 is SNEGSKA (reference sequence). The V and J ends lost 3 bases and 0 bases respectively, with 12 bases between them. There are 14 residues in the CDR3. CDR3 nucleotide sequence: TGCAGTGCTAGGGAGGACGGCTCCTCCTACGAGCAGTACTTC. Translated: CSAREDGSSYEQYF.

The chain is built from TRBV29-1 and TRBJ1-1; no reliable D call. The CDR3 has 11 residues. From germline, CDR1 is SQVTM and CDR2 ANQGSEA. Trimming stripped 4 bases from V and 1 base from J, with 4 bases between. This CDR3 is CSVVKNTEAFF. CDR3 coding DNA: TGCAGCGTTGTCAAGAACACTGAAGCTTTCTTT.

This clonotype was counted a single time. This sequence joins TRBV4-1 and TRBJ1-4; D is undetermined. The CDR3 is 15 amino acids. Germline CDR1 reads MGHRA; CDR2 reads YSYEKL. Trimming took 1 base from V and 6 from J, leaving 12 bases between them. Written as DNA, the CDR3 is TGCGCCAGCAGCCAAGTCGTAGGGTCGGATGAAAAACTGTTTTTT. Translation: CASSQVVGSDEKLFF.

V usage is TRBV5-1 and J usage is TRBJ2-7, with TRBD1 matching over 8 bases. There are 16 residues in the CDR3. Germline CDR1 reads SGHRS; CDR2 reads YFSETQ. J lost 0 bases, V lost 4 bases, and 9 bases had no gene match. The CDR3 coding sequence is TGCGCCAGCAGCCCTACAGCAGGGACAGGCTCCTACGAGCAGTACTTC. This translates into CASSPTAGTGSYEQYF. The entire variable domain, with the rest obtained from reference TRBV5-1 and TRBJ2-7, is as follows: KAGVTQTPRYLIKTRGQQVTLSCSPISGHRSVSWYQQTPGQGLQFLFEYFSETQRNKGNFPGRFSGRQFSNSRSEMNVSTLELGDSALYLCASSPTAGTGSYEQYFGPGTRLTVT.

With respect to this clonotype: This may be a read error, as it is one base from a much larger clone. CDR3 amino acids: CACSGLAKETQYF. CDR3 nucleotide sequence: TGTGCCTGCAGTGGACTAGCGAAGGAGACCCAGTACTTC. The chain is built from TRBV12-3 or TRBV12-4 and TRBJ2-7; 9 bases are a match to TRBD2. The better agreement between TRBJ2-5 and the DNA end casts doubt on the J call. There are 13 residues in the CDR3.

This chain uses TRBV3-1 with TRBJ2-3; D is unresolved. CDR1 and CDR2 (germline): LGHDT, YNNKEL (reference sequence). V lost 3 bases and J lost 2, with 9 bases in between. The CDR3 contains 14 residues. CDR3: CASSQGPNTDTQYF. CDR3 bases: TGTGCCAGCAGCCAGGGCCCTAACACAGATACGCAGTATTTT.

As to this clonotype: Germline is not matched at one junction end, which may reflect a read error. V is TRBV4-1 and J is TRBJ2-5; D ambiguous. This CDR3 is 16 amino acids long. CDR1 and CDR2 (germline): MGHRA, YSYEKL. This CDR3 is CASSPRIQGYPETQCF. The CDR3 bases are TGTGCCAGCAGCCCGAGGATACAAGGGTACCCGGAGACCCAGTGCTTC.

This chain connects TRBV20-1 to TRBJ2-3, with a weak D call TRBD2 (7 bases). This CDR3 region has 14 residues. Between the trimmed V and J ends, which lost 6 bases and 5 bases, there was a span of 18 bases. Germline values: CDR1 DFQATT, CDR2 SNEGSKA (reference sequence). The CDR3 sequence: CSAPDRGALDTQYF. As DNA, the CDR3 is TGCAGTGCCCCTGACCGGGGGGCCTTAGATACGCAGTATTTT.

The chain employs TRBV12-3 or TRBV12-4 and TRBJ1-2; D not resolved. The CDR3 is 13 residues long. The V end was cut by 2 bases, the J end by 3 bases, with 7 bases between. CDR3 bases: TGTGCCAGCAGTTTAAGCGGGTACTATGGCTACACCTTC. The encoded protein is CASSLSGYYGYTF.

The chain combines TRBV20-1 with TRBJ2-5, with a weak D call TRBD1 (6 bases). CDR3 size: 12 residues. Trimming removed 5 bases at V and 4 bases at J, with 11 bases between. In germline, CDR1 is DFQATT, CDR2 SNEGSKA (reference sequence). CDR3 sequence (DNA): TGCAGTGCTCAGGACAGCAGAGAGACCCAGTACTTC. It encodes CSAQDSRETQYF.

This clonotype was observed once. CDR3 sequence: CATSRVPGATYEQYF. CDR3 nucleotides: TGTGCCACCAGCAGAGTCCCAGGGGCTACCTACGAGCAGTACTTC. The V gene is TRBV15, the J gene TRBJ2-7; D is perhaps TRBD1 (6 bases). V was pared by 1 base and J by 2 bases, with 12 bases between. This CDR3 comprises 15 residues. Germline CDR1 is LNHNV and CDR2 is YYDKDF (reference sequence).

This chain uses TRBV12-3 or TRBV12-4 with TRBJ2-2; 11 bases line up with TRBD1. The V segment lost 5 bases and the J segment 5 bases; nucleotides outside the gene matches: 13. This CDR3 has 18 amino acids. The CDR3 loop reads CASSLGQGARLATGELFF. CDR3 in DNA: TGTGCCAGCAGTCTCGGACAGGGGGCTAGGTTGGCTACCGGGGAGCTGTTTTTT.

This clonotype showed up just a few times. The CDR3 DNA reads TGCAGTGCTCCCGAGGTCTCGACAGGGGAGGGTGGCTACACCTTC. Residues: CSAPEVSTGEGGYTF. V and J are TRBV20-1 and TRBJ1-2; 8 nucleotides line up with TRBD1. This CDR3 is built from 15 residues. Germline V gives CDR1 DFQATT, CDR2 SNEGSKA (reference sequence). Unmatched junction bases numbered 15, after V lost 5 bases and J lost 7 bases.

This clonotype was observed a handful of times. The rearrangement uses TRBV19 and TRBJ2-3, with D tentatively TRBD1 (6 bases). The CDR3 loop spans 18 amino acids. V was clipped by 3 bases and J by 3 bases, with 22 bases between them. CDR1 is LNHDA and CDR2 is SQIVND in the germline V gene (reference sequence). The CDR3 sequence: CASSMGPEQGQWTDTQYF. In DNA, the CDR3 is TGTGCCAGTAGTATGGGACCGGAACAGGGTCAATGGACAGATACGCAGTATTTT.

This clonotype was counted between two and nine times. V and J are TRBV7-2 and TRBJ2-1, with 9 positions matching TRBD2. This CDR3 is 16 amino acids long. V dropped 5 bases and J dropped 9; count of bases not matched to a gene: 14. Germline V CDR1 and CDR2: SGHTA, FQGNSA. The CDR3 sequence: CASSLQLGGGAFEQFF. In nucleotides, the CDR3 is TGTGCCAGCAGCCTACAACTAGGCGGGGGGGCCTTTGAGCAGTTCTTC.

The V call is TRBV2, the J call TRBJ2-5; weak D call: TRBD1 (5 bases). V was cut by 10 bases and J by 0 bases, with 15 bases left in between. The CDR3 is made up of 14 amino acids. The germline V gene has CDR1 SNHLY and CDR2 FYNNEI. The CDR3 region is CATTGYQYQETQYF. Written as DNA, the CDR3 is TGTGCCACTACAGGATATCAGTACCAAGAGACCCAGTACTTC.

This chain connects TRBV5-1 to TRBJ2-7; tentatively, D is TRBD1 (6 bases). The CDR3 spans 14 residues. V lost 4 bases to trimming and J lost 5 bases, with 16 bases between them. Germline CDR1 and CDR2: SGHRS and YFSETQ. The CDR3 coding sequence is TGCGCCAGCAGCCCAGGGGAAGAAAGGAACGAGCAGTACTTC. Translating gives CASSPGEERNEQYF.

The chain is built from TRBV3-1 and TRBJ2-5, with TRBD2 as a possible D gene (6 bases). The J call may be faulty, since TRBJ2-7 better matches the DNA end. This CDR3 is 14 amino acids long. CDR1 is LGHDT, CDR2 YNNKEL, per germline (reference sequence). The CDR3 coding sequence is TGTGCCAGCAGCCGGGGGGACGCAGCCTACGAGCAGTACTTC. This codes for CASSRGDAAYEQYF.

This clonotype showed up just a few times. The chain employs TRBV29-1 and TRBJ2-1, with D possibly TRBD1 on 6 matching bases. The V gene lost 7 bases and the J gene lost 8 bases, with 18 bases spanning the gap. The CDR3 contains 13 residues. CDR1 is SQVTM and CDR2 is ANQGSEA in the germline V gene. This CDR3 reads CSAGEQGYHEQFF. CDR3 DNA sequence: TGCAGCGCCGGGGAACAGGGTTACCATGAGCAGTTCTTC.